One and the same sample provided the 21 T cell receptor beta chains below, sequenced in a study of cytomegalovirus exposure and HLA in healthy donors. Vbeta (60) and Jbeta (13) primers were used in the PCR. The method was immunoSEQ multiplex PCR; TCRdb's version includes in-frame clones alone and lacks a portion of them. The sample table sets out over 120,000 clones. The sequencing sample was made of PBMCs. The source is a male donor in good health and CMV-seronegative.

The chain links TRBV29-1 to TRBJ2-1; D not resolved. CDR1 SQVTM and CDR2 ANQGSEA come from the germline V gene. V was trimmed by 6 bases and J by 2 bases, leaving 14 bases between them. CDR3 length equals 14 residues. DNA for the CDR3: TGCAGCGTCCGAGGAGTCCCTACCTACAATGAGCAGTTCTTC. It translates to CSVRGVPTYNEQFF.

DNA of the CDR3: TGTGCCAGCGGTAGACACCCTAACTATGGCTACACCTTC. Translation: CASGRHPNYGYTF. This chain uses TRBV6-5 with TRBJ1-2; D remains unclear. Germline V gives CDR1 MNHEY, CDR2 SVGAGI. The V end was cut by 8 bases, the J end by 0 bases, with 10 bases between. CDR3 length: 13 residues.

The chain recombines TRBV29-1 with TRBJ1-2; TRBD1 matches at 7 bases. This CDR3 region has 13 residues. J was trimmed by 1 base and V by 6 bases; bases with no gene match: 5. Germline V gene lookup returns CDR1 SQVTM and CDR2 ANQGSEA. The CDR3 protein is CSVGGGINYGYTF. CDR3 DNA sequence: TGCAGCGTAGGAGGGGGCATTAACTATGGCTACACCTTC.

The chain couples TRBV29-1 to TRBJ2-5; 14 bases align to TRBD2. Germline CDR1 reads SQVTM; CDR2 reads ANQGSEA. The CDR3 totals 15 residues. The J segment lost 5 bases and the V segment lost 4 bases, leaving 6 bases of the junction unmatched. CDR3 bases: TGCAGCGTTGGGGGACTAGCGGGAGAGGGGGAGACCCAGTACTTC. Translating it yields CSVGGLAGEGETQYF.

For the CDR3, the DNA is TGTGCCAGCAGCGTAGGGCCAGTGGAGAATTCACCCCTCCACTTT. This codes for CASSVGPVENSPLHF. J is TRBJ1-6 and V is TRBV9, with D unresolved. CDR3 length equals 15 residues. V was cut by 0 bases and J by 7 bases, with 11 bases left in between. CDR1 and CDR2 (germline): SGDLS, YYNGEE.

The genes are TRBV5-1 and TRBJ2-1; 9 bases are a match to TRBD1. Germline CDR1 reads SGHRS; CDR2 reads YFSETQ. CDR3 length equals 14 residues. V lost 2 bases, J lost 6 bases, and 3 bases stayed unmatched. The CDR3 DNA sequence: TGCGCCAGCAGCTTCGGGACAGGGTCCAATGAGCAGTTCTTC. Its protein product is CASSFGTGSNEQFF. The variable domain in full, with the rest retrieved from reference TRBV5-1 and TRBJ2-1, is KAGVTQTPRYLIKTRGQQVTLSCSPISGHRSVSWYQQTPGQGLQFLFEYFSETQRNKGNFPGRFSGRQFSNSRSEMNVSTLELGDSALYLCASSFGTGSNEQFFGPGTRLTVL.

The chain carries TRBV5-4 and TRBJ2-7, with D possibly TRBD2 on 6 matching bases. Trimming took off 0 bases at V and 7 bases at J, with 11 bases between the two ends. Germline CDR1 is SGHNT and CDR2 is YYREEE (reference sequence). This CDR3 has 13 residues. The CDR3 sequence: CASSLGGEVEQYF. CDR3 nucleotides: TGTGCCAGCAGCTTGGGGGGGGAAGTTGAGCAGTACTTC.

J is TRBJ1-1 and V is TRBV10-3, with TRBD1 identical over 10 bases. Trimming cost V 2 bases and J 4 bases; bases outside gene matches: 4. Germline V lookup: CDR1 ENHRY, CDR2 SYGVKD. The CDR3 consists of 15 residues. Written as DNA, the CDR3 is TGTGCCATCAGTGAGCGGGACAGGGGATTCACTGAAGCTTTCTTT. This codes for CAISERDRGFTEAFF.

The chain recombines TRBV4-1 with TRBJ1-2; D is perhaps TRBD1 (5 bases). The V and J ends lost 0 bases and 6 bases respectively, with 8 bases between them. CDR3 length: 13 residues. The germline gives CDR1 MGHRA, CDR2 YSYEKL. The CDR3 reads CASSQDEGDGYTF. For the CDR3, the DNA is TGCGCCAGCAGCCAAGATGAAGGGGATGGCTACACCTTC.

The chain combines TRBV5-8 with TRBJ2-7, with 10 bases aligning to TRBD2. Trimming took 0 bases from V and 5 from J; bases not matched to a gene: 5. Germline lookup yields CDR1 SGHTS and CDR2 YDEGEE. This CDR3 region has 15 residues. The DNA of the CDR3 is TGTGCCAGCAGCTTGGGATTGCTAGCGGGAGACGAGCAGTACTTC. It yields the protein CASSLGLLAGDEQYF.

The chain links TRBV27 to TRBJ2-7; tentative D call: TRBD1 (6 bases). Germline loops: CDR1 MNHEY, CDR2 SMNVEV (reference sequence). Trimming pared 4 bases from V and 6 bases from J, leaving 10 bases between. There are 12 residues in the CDR3. CDR3: CASSSGAAEQYF. Written as DNA, the CDR3 is TGTGCCAGCAGTTCAGGGGCTGCCGAGCAGTACTTC.

The genes are TRBV4-3 and TRBJ2-7; a possible D gene is TRBD1 (6 bases). The V gene's germline CDR1 is LGHNA and CDR2 YSLEER. Trimming took off 0 bases at V and 3 bases at J, with 15 bases between the two ends. The CDR3 has 16 amino acids. The CDR3 DNA follows: TGCGCCAGCAGCCAAGAGTGGCAGGGGATTCGCTACGAGCAGTACTTC. Translation: CASSQEWQGIRYEQYF.

V usage is TRBV5-8 and J usage is TRBJ2-7; D is unresolved. CDR1 and CDR2 from the germline V gene are SGHTS and YDEGEE. This CDR3 has 17 amino acids. The V end was cut by 1 base, the J end by 0 bases, with 17 bases between. This CDR3 is CASSLLGDFKSSYEQYF. The CDR3, as DNA: TGTGCCAGCAGCTTGCTAGGCGACTTTAAATCCTCCTACGAGCAGTACTTC.

This rearrangement joins TRBV27 to TRBJ1-2; D perhaps matches TRBD1 (6 bases). The germline V and J ends were trimmed by 3 bases and 9 bases, with 17 bases remaining between them. CDR1 and CDR2 (germline): MNHEY, SMNVEV (reference sequence). The CDR3 runs 14 residues. DNA for the CDR3: TGTGCCAGCAGTTTGGCAGGAGGGGGAGGGAGCTACACCTTC. This translates into CASSLAGGGGSYTF.

The rearrangement links TRBV7-3 to TRBJ2-1; the match to TRBD1 covers 7 bases. Germline CDR1 SGHTA, CDR2 FQGTGA. The CDR3 totals 13 residues. The junction had 4 bases not matched to a gene; V was cut back by 3 bases and J by 8 bases. The CDR3 sequence is CASSLGQTYEQFF. DNA of the CDR3: TGTGCCAGCAGCTTGGGACAGACTTATGAGCAGTTCTTC.

V and J are TRBV7-8 and TRBJ1-5; D is undetermined. The CDR3 is 15 residues long. Germline CDR1 reads SGHVS; CDR2 reads FQNEAQ. V lost 4 bases and J 2 bases, leaving 12 bases between the germline ends. The CDR3 loop is CASSSLGGGNQPQHF. The CDR3 nucleotides read TGTGCCAGCAGCTCCTTAGGAGGAGGCAATCAGCCCCAGCATTTT. Full variable domain (rest looked up from reference TRBV7-8 and TRBJ1-5): GAGVSQSPRYKVAKRGQDVALRCDPISGHVSLFWYQQALGQGPEFLTYFQNEAQLDKSGLPSDRFFAERPEGSVSTLKIQRTQQEDSAVYLCASSSLGGGNQPQHFGDGTRLSIL.

The CDR3, as DNA: TGTGCCAGCAGCTTATCAAAGGGGGATAATTCACCCCTCCACTTT. Translation gives CASSLSKGDNSPLHF. The V gene is TRBV7-6, the J gene TRBJ1-6, with D possibly matching TRBD1 (6 bases). The CDR3 has 15 residues. V was shortened by 2 bases and J by 5 bases, with 10 bases between the two germline ends. Looked up from germline, CDR1 is SGHVS and CDR2 is FNYEAQ.

The CDR3, as DNA: TGTGCCTGGTATCCGGGACAGGGGTTGGGTGCAACTAATGAAAAACTGTTTTTT. Translated: CAWYPGQGLGATNEKLFF. The chain uses TRBV30 and TRBJ1-4, with 10 bases lining up with TRBD1. The CDR3 has 18 residues. Trimming cost V 5 bases and J 0 bases; bases outside gene matches: 12. Germline V gives CDR1 GTSNPN, CDR2 SVGIG (reference sequence).

CDR3 protein: CASSGGVYGYTF. The CDR3 bases are TGCGCCAGCAGTGGGGGGGTATATGGCTACACCTTC. This chain connects TRBV5-1 to TRBJ1-2; tentatively, D is TRBD1 (5 bases). Germline V gene lookup returns CDR1 SGHRS and CDR2 YFSETQ. V was trimmed by 5 bases and J by 5 bases, leaving 10 bases between them. The CDR3 is 12 amino acids.

The V and J genes are TRBV28 and TRBJ1-5, with D possibly being TRBD1 (5 bases). V lost 3 bases, J lost 3 bases, and 12 bases lay in between. The CDR3 sequence is 15 residues long. Germline lookup yields CDR1 MDHEN and CDR2 SYDVKM. As DNA, the CDR3 is TGTGCCAGCAGTTTGCCTCACAGGAACAATCAGCCCCAGCATTTT. This gives the protein CASSLPHRNNQPQHF.

The rearrangement joins TRBV5-1 to TRBJ1-4; TRBD1 matches at 9 bases. The trim removed 0 bases at V and 6 bases at J, leaving 0 bases unmatched. CDR1 and CDR2 (germline): SGHRS, YFSETQ. CDR3 length: 14 residues. Here the CDR3 reads CASSLGTGDEKLFF. For the CDR3, the DNA is TGCGCCAGCAGCTTGGGGACAGGGGATGAAAAACTGTTTTTT.